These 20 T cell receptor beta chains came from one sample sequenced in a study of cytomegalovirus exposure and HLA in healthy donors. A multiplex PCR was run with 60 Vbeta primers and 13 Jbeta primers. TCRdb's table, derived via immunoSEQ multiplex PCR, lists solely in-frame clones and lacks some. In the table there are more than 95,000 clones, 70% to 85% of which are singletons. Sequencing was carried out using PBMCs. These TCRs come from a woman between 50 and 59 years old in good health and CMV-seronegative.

The CDR3 here is CASRRDYSNTGELFF. CDR3 coding DNA: TGTGCCAGCAGGCGGGACTACTCGAACACCGGGGAGCTGTTTTTT. V gene TRBV6-5 combines with J gene TRBJ2-2, with 7 bases lining up with TRBD2. From germline, CDR1 is MNHEY and CDR2 SVGAGI. The CDR3 totals 15 residues. The V gene end was trimmed by 6 bases and the J gene end by 0 bases; junction bases not matched to a gene: 4.

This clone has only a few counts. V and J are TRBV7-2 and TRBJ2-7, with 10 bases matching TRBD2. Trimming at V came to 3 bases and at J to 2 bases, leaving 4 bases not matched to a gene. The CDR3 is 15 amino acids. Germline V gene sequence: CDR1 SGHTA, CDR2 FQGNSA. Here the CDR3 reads CASSLTSGYTYEQYF. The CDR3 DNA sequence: TGTGCCAGCAGCTTGACTAGCGGGTACACCTACGAGCAGTACTTC.

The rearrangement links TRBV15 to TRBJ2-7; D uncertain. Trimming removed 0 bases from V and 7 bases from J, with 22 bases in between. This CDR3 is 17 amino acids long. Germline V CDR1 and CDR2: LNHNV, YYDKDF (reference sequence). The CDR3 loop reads CATSRDLALVRVGEQYF. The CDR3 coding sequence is TGTGCCACCAGCAGAGATCTTGCGCTAGTGCGTGTAGGTGAGCAGTACTTC.

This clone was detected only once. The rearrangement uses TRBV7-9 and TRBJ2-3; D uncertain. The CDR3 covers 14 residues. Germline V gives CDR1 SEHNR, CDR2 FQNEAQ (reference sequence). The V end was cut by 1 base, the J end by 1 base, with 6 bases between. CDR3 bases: TGTGCCAGCAGCTTAGGGCTGGGCACAGATACGCAGTATTTT. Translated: CASSLGLGTDTQYF.

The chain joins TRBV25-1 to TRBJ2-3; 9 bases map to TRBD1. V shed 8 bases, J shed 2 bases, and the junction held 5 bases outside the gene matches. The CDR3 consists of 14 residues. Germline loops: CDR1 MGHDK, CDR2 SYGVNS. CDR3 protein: CASSGTGFTDTQYF. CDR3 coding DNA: TGTGCCAGCTCCGGGACAGGGTTCACAGATACGCAGTATTTT. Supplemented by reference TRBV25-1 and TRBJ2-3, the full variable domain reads EADIYQTPRYLVIGTGKKITLECSQTMGHDKMYWYQQDPGMELHLIHYSYGVNSTEKGDLSSESTVSRIRTEHFPLTLESARPSHTSQYLCASSGTGFTDTQYFGPGTRLTVL.

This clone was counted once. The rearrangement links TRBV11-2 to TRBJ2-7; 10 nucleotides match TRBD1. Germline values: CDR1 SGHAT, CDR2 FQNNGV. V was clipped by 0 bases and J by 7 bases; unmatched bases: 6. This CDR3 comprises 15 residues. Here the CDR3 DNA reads TGTGCCAGCAGCTTAGAGGGACAGGGGTTGGGGGAGCAGTACTTC. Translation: CASSLEGQGLGEQYF.

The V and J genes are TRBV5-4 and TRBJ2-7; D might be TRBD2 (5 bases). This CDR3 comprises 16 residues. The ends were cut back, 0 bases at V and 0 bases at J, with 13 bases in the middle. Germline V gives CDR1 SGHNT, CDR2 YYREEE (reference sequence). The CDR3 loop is CASSLGSSDSSYEQYF. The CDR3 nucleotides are TGTGCCAGCAGCTTGGGGTCGTCGGACTCCTCCTACGAGCAGTACTTC.

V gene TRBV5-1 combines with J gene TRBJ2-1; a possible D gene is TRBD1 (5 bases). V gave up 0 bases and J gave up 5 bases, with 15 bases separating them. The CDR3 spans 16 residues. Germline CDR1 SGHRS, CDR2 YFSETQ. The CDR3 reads CASSLEGARLDNEQFF. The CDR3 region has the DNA TGCGCCAGCAGCTTGGAAGGGGCAAGGTTAGACAATGAGCAGTTCTTC.

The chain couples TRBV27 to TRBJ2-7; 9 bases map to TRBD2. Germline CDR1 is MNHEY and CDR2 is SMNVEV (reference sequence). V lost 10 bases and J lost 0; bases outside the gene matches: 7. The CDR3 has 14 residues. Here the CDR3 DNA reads TGTGCCACTCACTTTAGCGGGAGCTCCTACGAGCAGTACTTC. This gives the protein CATHFSGSSYEQYF.

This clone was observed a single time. CDR3 nucleotide sequence: TGCGCCAGCAGCCCCGCAGAACGCCTCTCTGGGGCCAACGTCCTGACTTTC. The encoded protein is CASSPAERLSGANVLTF. V and J are TRBV5-1 and TRBJ2-6; D remains ambiguous. CDR1 and CDR2 from the germline V gene are SGHRS and YFSETQ. Trimming left V 4 bases short and J 0 bases short, with 14 bases between. The CDR3 has 17 amino acids.

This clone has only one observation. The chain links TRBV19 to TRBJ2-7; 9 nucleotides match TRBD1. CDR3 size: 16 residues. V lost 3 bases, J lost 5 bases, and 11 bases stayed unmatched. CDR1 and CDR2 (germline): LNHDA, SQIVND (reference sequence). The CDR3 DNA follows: TGTGCCAGTAGTATCGGATCCGGGACAGGGTCTAACGAGCAGTACTTC. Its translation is CASSIGSGTGSNEQYF. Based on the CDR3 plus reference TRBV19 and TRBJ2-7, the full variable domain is DGGITQSPKYLFRKEGQNVTLSCEQNLNHDAMYWYRQDPGQGLRLIYYSQIVNDFQKGDIAEGYSVSREKKESFPLTVTSAQKNPTAFYLCASSIGSGTGSNEQYFGPGTRLTVT.

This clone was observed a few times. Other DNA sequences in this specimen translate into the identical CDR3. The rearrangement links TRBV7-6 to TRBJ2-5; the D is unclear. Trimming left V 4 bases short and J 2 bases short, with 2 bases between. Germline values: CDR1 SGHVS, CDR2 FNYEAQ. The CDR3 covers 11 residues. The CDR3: CASSSQETQYF. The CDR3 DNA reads TGTGCCAGCAGCTCGCAAGAGACCCAGTACTTC.

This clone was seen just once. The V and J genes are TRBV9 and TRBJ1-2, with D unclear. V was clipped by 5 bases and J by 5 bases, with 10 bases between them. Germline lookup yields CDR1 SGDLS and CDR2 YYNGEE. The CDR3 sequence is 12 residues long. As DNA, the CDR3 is TGTGCCAGCAGTACGACTGATTATGGCTACACCTTC. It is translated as CASSTTDYGYTF.

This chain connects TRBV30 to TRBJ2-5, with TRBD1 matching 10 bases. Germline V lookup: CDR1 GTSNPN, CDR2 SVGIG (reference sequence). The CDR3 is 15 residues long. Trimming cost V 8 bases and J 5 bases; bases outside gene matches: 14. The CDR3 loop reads CAGQKGQGRGETQYF. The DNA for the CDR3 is TGTGCCGGGCAGAAGGGACAGGGGAGGGGGGAGACCCAGTACTTC.

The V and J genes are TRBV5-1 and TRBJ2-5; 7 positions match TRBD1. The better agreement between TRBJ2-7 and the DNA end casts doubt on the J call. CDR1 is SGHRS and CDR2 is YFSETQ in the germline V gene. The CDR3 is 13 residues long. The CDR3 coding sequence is TGCGCCAGCAGCTGGGACAGCTCCTACGAGCAGTACTTC. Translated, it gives CASSWDSSYEQYF.

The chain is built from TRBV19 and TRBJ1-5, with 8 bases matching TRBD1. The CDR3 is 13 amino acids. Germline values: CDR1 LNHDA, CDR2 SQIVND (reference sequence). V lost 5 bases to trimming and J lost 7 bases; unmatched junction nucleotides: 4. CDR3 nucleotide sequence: TGTGCCAGTAGTTTGGACAGGGTACAGCCCCAGCATTTT. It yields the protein CASSLDRVQPQHF.

The CDR3 DNA sequence: TGTGCCAGCACCACACGGACATCCGATTCATCGCAGCCCCAGCATTTT. Its translation is CASTTRTSDSSQPQHF. The chain links TRBV6-6 to TRBJ1-5; D may be TRBD1 (5 bases). V lost 7 bases to trimming and J lost 7 bases, with 23 bases between them. This CDR3 spans 16 amino acids. Looked up from germline, CDR1 is MNHNY and CDR2 is SVGAGI (reference sequence).

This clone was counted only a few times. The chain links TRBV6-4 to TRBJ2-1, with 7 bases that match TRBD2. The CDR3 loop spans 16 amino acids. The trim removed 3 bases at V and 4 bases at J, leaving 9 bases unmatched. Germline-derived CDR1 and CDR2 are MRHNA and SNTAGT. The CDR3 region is CASSESMAGAYNEQFF. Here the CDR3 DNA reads TGTGCCAGCAGTGAGTCAATGGCGGGAGCTTACAATGAGCAGTTCTTC.

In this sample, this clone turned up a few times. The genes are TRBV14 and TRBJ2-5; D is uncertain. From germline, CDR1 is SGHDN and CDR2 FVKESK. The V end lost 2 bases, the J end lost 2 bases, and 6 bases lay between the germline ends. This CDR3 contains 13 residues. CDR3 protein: CASSQLQQETQYF. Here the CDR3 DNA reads TGTGCCAGCAGCCAACTCCAGCAAGAGACCCAGTACTTC. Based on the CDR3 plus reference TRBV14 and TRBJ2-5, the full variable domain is EAGVTQFPSHSVIEKGQTVTLRCDPISGHDNLYWYRRVMGKEIKFLLHFVKESKQDESGMPNNRFLAERTGGTYSTLKVQPAELEDSGVYFCASSQLQQETQYFGPGTRLLVL.

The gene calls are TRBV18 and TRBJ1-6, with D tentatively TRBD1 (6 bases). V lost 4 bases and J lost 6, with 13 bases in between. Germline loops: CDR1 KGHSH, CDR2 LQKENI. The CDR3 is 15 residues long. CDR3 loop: CASSRVQGSNSPLHF. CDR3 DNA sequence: TGTGCCAGCTCACGCGTACAGGGCTCTAATTCACCCCTCCACTTT.